This entry is about one TCR beta chain. The junction and the germline gene differ at one end; a read error may be behind it. This CDR3 spans 15 amino acids. CDR1 is SGHNT, CDR2 YYREEE, per germline (reference sequence). The record originates from a study of Ad26.COV2.S vaccination and SARS-CoV-2 variants. This table comes from immunoSEQ multiplex PCR, and its TCRdb copy is limited to in-frame clones, with some not included. The sample includes about 350,000 clones, around 84% seen only once; the top ten take around 3%. Regarding treatment: around 19 received Ad26.COV2.S at low or high dose, single or two shots; roughly five received placebo; per-sample allocation not given. The samples date from day 63 after the first vaccine or placebo injection.

This rearrangement joins TRBV5-4 to TRBJ2-2; 7 positions agree with TRBD1. The clonotype comes from a person aged 18-60 years who received the Ad26.COV2.S COVID-19 vaccine or a placebo. The sample here was peripheral blood, taken in a trial of Ad26.COV2.S vaccine versus placebo. CDR3 DNA: TGTGCCAGCAGCCTCTTGACAGGGAACTCCGGGGAGCTGTTTTTT. This codes for CASSLLTGNSGELFF.